The 5 T cell receptor beta chains listed next were all sequenced from one sample in a study of OX40 agonist ivuxolimab in advanced cancers. Produced via immunoSEQ multiplex PCR; TCRdb's table is partial and in-frame only. Among tens of thousands of clones listed, roughly nine tenths were seen once. The material was CD4+ or CD8+ T cells sorted from blood, obtained in a trial of the OX40 agonist ivuxolimab. All receptors derive from an adult with an advanced solid tumor such as melanoma, head and neck, liver or kidney cancer.

This clone was picked up a small number of times. This chain joins TRBV5-1 and TRBJ2-5; 9 nucleotides match TRBD2. In germline, CDR1 is SGHRS, CDR2 YFSETQ. This CDR3 is built from 15 residues. J lost 1 base, V lost 2 bases, and 3 bases had no gene match. The CDR3 protein is CASSLGSGGQETQYF. The CDR3 nucleotides read TGCGCCAGCAGCTTAGGTAGCGGGGGCCAAGAGACCCAGTACTTC.

In this sample, this clone turned up a few times. The chain carries TRBV2 and TRBJ1-1, with D tentatively TRBD1 (6 bases). CDR3 length: 16 amino acids. The germline V and J ends were trimmed by 7 bases and 0 bases, with 18 bases remaining between them. CDR1 SNHLY and CDR2 FYNNEI come from the germline V gene. In nucleotides, the CDR3 is TGTGCCAGCATCTCGTCTACCGGACAGATGAACACTGAAGCTTTCTTT. Its protein product is CASISSTGQMNTEAFF.

This chain uses TRBV1 with TRBJ1-2. TRBV1 is listed as a pseudogene. The CDR3 is 13 residues long. The CDR3 reads CTSSQDGGHGYTF. The CDR3 coding sequence is TGCACCAGCAGCCAAGATGGGGGGCATGGCTACACCTTC.

The chain has TRBV6-1 and TRBJ1-5, with D hard to call. Germline assignment: CDR1 MNHNS and CDR2 SASEGT. The CDR3 has 13 amino acids. V was clipped by 7 bases and J by 4 bases, with 11 bases between them. CDR3 loop: CASTSHINQPQHF. The CDR3 bases are TGTGCCAGCACCTCACATATAAATCAGCCCCAGCATTTT.

This chain links TRBV5-4 with TRBJ2-3; TRBD2 agrees at 8 bases. The CDR3 spans 14 residues. V shed 4 bases, J shed 5 bases, and the junction held 6 bases outside the gene matches. Germline V gives CDR1 SGHNT, CDR2 YYREEE (reference sequence). The CDR3 spells CASSLERELDTQYF. Written as DNA, the CDR3 is TGTGCCAGCAGCCTGGAGCGGGAGCTAGATACGCAGTATTTT.